One sample yielded the 14 T cell receptor beta chains listed below, sequenced in a study of T cell responses to AZD1222 COVID-19 vaccine. The table came from immunoSEQ multiplex PCR; TCRdb's copy has only in-frame clones and leaves some out. The sample includes approximately 150,000 clones, around 90% of them seen just once. Sequenced here: peripheral blood, sampled on day 0 of AZD1222 vaccination. The receptors derive from an adult in good health.

This chain links TRBV7-2 with TRBJ2-7, with unresolved D. The CDR3 length is 16 residues. Germline V gene data show CDR1 as SGHTA and CDR2 as FQGNSA. Trimming stripped 1 base from V and 0 bases from J, with 13 bases between. This chain's CDR3 is CASSLVTSASSYEQYF. CDR3 DNA sequence: TGTGCCAGCAGCTTAGTAACGAGTGCTAGCTCCTACGAGCAGTACTTC.

The rearrangement links TRBV30 to TRBJ2-1; perhaps TRBD1 as D (5 bases). CDR1 and CDR2 from the germline V gene are GTSNPN and SVGIG (reference sequence). Trimming removed 7 bases at V and 9 bases at J, with 16 bases between. This CDR3 is built from 12 residues. CDR3 amino acids: CASVRYQGEQFF. As DNA, the CDR3 is TGTGCCTCCGTAAGGTATCAGGGTGAGCAGTTCTTC.

The chain carries TRBV29-1 and TRBJ1-5; tentative D call: TRBD1 (6 bases). V gave up 7 bases and J gave up 7 bases, with 17 bases separating them. CDR3 length: 13 residues. Germline V gene sequence: CDR1 SQVTM, CDR2 ANQGSEA. The CDR3 here is CSGAKGEGQPQHF. The CDR3 DNA follows: TGCAGCGGGGCAAAGGGGGAGGGCCAGCCCCAGCATTTT.

The chain combines TRBV19 with TRBJ1-1; D gene ambiguous. Trimming took off 4 bases at V and 1 base at J, with 7 bases between the two ends. The CDR3 has 13 amino acids. Germline V gene sequence: CDR1 LNHDA, CDR2 SQIVND (reference sequence). The CDR3 sequence is CASSNKRNTEAFF. The CDR3, as DNA: TGTGCCAGTAGTAATAAGAGGAACACTGAAGCTTTCTTT.

The V and J genes are TRBV9 and TRBJ2-1; TRBD1 matches 10 bases. With 0 bases clipped from V and 6 bases from J, the junction kept 3 bases outside the gene matches. Germline-derived CDR1 and CDR2 are SGDLS and YYNGEE. The CDR3 extends over 15 amino acids. This chain's CDR3 is CASSVGTGGRNEQFF. In nucleotides, the CDR3 is TGTGCCAGCAGCGTAGGGACAGGGGGGCGCAATGAGCAGTTCTTC. The variable domain in full, completed from reference TRBV9 and TRBJ2-1, reads DSGVTQTPKHLITATGQRVTLRCSPRSGDLSVYWYQQSLDQGLQFLIQYYNGEERAKGNILERFSAQQFPDLHSELNLSSLELGDSALYFCASSVGTGGRNEQFFGPGTRLTVL.

J is TRBJ1-4 and V is TRBV5-1; 9 bases are a match to TRBD1. Germline V lookup: CDR1 SGHRS, CDR2 YFSETQ. Trimming at V came to 7 bases and at J to 7 bases, leaving 5 bases not matched to a gene. CDR3 length: 13 residues. CDR3 sequence: CASHRGLGEKLFF. Written as DNA, the CDR3 is TGCGCCAGCCACAGGGGGCTCGGTGAAAAACTGTTTTTT.

The genes are TRBV28 and TRBJ1-6, with D perhaps TRBD1 (6 bases). With 6 bases removed from V and 7 bases from J, the gap between germline ends came to 16 bases. The CDR3 consists of 15 residues. CDR1 is MDHEN and CDR2 is SYDVKM in the germline V gene. DNA for the CDR3: TGTGCCAGCAGGAATCCCTCGACAGGAAATTCACCCCTCCACTTT. Its protein is CASRNPSTGNSPLHF.

The chain recombines TRBV11-3 with TRBJ2-7, with TRBD2 as a possible D gene (5 bases). Germline CDR1 and CDR2: SGHNT and YENEEA. CDR3 length: 15 residues. Trimming removed 5 bases from V and 4 bases from J, with 18 bases in between. CDR3 sequence reads: CASSRPGVFVYEQYV. In DNA, the CDR3 is TGTGCCAGCAGCCGTCCCGGGGTGTTCGTATACGAGCAGTACGTC.

CDR3 amino acids: CASSVTSREGEQFF. CDR3 in DNA: TGTGCCAGCAGCGTTACTAGCCGCGAGGGAGAGCAGTTCTTC. The chain recombines TRBV9 with TRBJ2-1; possible D gene TRBD2, 6 bases. CDR3 length: 14 residues. Deletions cut 2 bases from V and 10 bases from J, with 16 bases between. Germline CDR1 reads SGDLS; CDR2 reads YYNGEE.

In this sample, this clone turned up once. V is TRBV6-6 and J is TRBJ2-7; D is undetermined. V was cut by 6 bases and J by 3 bases, with 12 bases left in between. The germline V gene encodes CDR1 MNHNY and CDR2 SVGAGI (reference sequence). The CDR3 loop spans 13 amino acids. CDR3 sequence reads: CASSAPGYYEQYF. For the CDR3, the DNA is TGTGCCAGCAGCGCCCCCGGGTACTACGAGCAGTACTTC.

The J gene is TRBJ2-3, the V gene TRBV7-3; TRBD2 matches 7 bases. CDR1 SGHTA and CDR2 FQGTGA come from the germline V gene. V lost 0 bases, J lost 0 bases, and 9 bases stayed unmatched. The CDR3 totals 18 residues. The CDR3 nucleotides are TGTGCCAGCAGCTTAACGGGGGGGACTGATTCTAGCACAGATACGCAGTATTTT. Translation gives CASSLTGGTDSSTDTQYF.

The V and J genes are TRBV19 and TRBJ1-1; 8 nucleotides agree with TRBD1. The V and J ends lost 4 bases and 3 bases, in that order; junction bases with no gene match: 1. There are 13 residues in the CDR3. Germline V gene lookup returns CDR1 LNHDA and CDR2 SQIVND (reference sequence). The CDR3 DNA reads as TGTGCCAGTAGTAAGACAGGGGACACTGAAGCTTTCTTT. Translation gives CASSKTGDTEAFF.

The V and J genes are TRBV28 and TRBJ2-7; the match to TRBD2 covers 9 bases. J was trimmed by 3 bases and V by 4 bases; bases with no gene match: 22. The CDR3 spans 20 residues. Germline values: CDR1 MDHEN, CDR2 SYDVKM. The chain's CDR3 is CASSSEPPGLAKLTLYEQYF. The CDR3 region has the DNA TGTGCCAGCAGTTCAGAACCTCCGGGACTAGCCAAGCTGACCCTCTACGAGCAGTACTTC.

This chain uses TRBV4-1 with TRBJ1-3; D is unclear. Looked up from germline, CDR1 is MGHRA and CDR2 is YSYEKL. The ends were cut back, 0 bases at V and 0 bases at J, with 21 bases in the middle. The CDR3 has 20 residues. CDR3 sequence: CASSQDWEKGSLHSGNTIYF. In DNA, the CDR3 is TGCGCCAGCAGCCAAGACTGGGAGAAGGGAAGCTTACACTCTGGAAACACCATATATTTT.